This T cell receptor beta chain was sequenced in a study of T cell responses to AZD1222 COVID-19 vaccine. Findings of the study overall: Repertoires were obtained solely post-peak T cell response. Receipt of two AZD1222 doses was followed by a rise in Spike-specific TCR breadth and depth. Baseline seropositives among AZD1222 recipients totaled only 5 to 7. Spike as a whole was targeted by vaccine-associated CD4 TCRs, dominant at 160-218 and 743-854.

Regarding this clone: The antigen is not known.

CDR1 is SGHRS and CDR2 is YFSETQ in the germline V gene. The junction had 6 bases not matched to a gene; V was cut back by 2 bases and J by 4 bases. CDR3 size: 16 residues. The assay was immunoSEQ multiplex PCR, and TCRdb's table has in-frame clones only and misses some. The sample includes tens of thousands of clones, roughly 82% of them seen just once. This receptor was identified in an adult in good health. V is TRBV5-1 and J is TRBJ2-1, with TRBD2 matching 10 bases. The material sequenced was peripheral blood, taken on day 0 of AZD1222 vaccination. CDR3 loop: CASSLLAGTNYNEQFF. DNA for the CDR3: TGCGCCAGCAGCTTACTAGCGGGAACAAATTACAATGAGCAGTTCTTC.